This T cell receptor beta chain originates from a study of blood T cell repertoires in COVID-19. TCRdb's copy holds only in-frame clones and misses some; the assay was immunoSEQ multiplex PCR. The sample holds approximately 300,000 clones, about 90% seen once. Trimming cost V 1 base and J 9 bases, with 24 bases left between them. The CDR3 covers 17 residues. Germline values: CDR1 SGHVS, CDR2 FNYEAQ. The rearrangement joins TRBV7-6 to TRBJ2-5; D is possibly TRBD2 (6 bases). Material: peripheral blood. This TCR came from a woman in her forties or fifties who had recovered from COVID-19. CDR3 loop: CASSLVPTVQPTGAQYF. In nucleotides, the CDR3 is TGTGCCAGCAGCTTAGTCCCGACAGTTCAGCCGACGGGGGCCCAGTACTTC.